These 15 T cell receptor beta chains were all obtained from the same sample, sequenced in a study of blood T cell repertoires in COVID-19. Sequencing used immunoSEQ multiplex PCR; TCRdb keeps in-frame clones, though not all of them. This repertoire shows 390,000 or so clones, about 86% found once; its top ten account for roughly 9.4%. Sequencing was carried out using PBMCs or T cells enriched from blood (not recorded which). These receptor sequences come from a woman aged 45-65 years who had recovered from COVID-19.

V usage is TRBV29-1 and J usage is TRBJ1-2; D is possibly TRBD1 (6 bases). Trimming removed 7 bases from V and 4 bases from J, with 19 bases in between. Per the germline V gene, CDR1 is SQVTM and CDR2 is ANQGSEA. CDR3 length: 14 amino acids. The CDR3 here is CSAISVGASYGYTF. The CDR3 DNA reads as TGCAGCGCCATTTCGGTGGGGGCCTCCTATGGCTACACCTTC.

This clone was observed once. J is TRBJ1-2 and V is TRBV7-3, with no clear D. The CDR3 sequence is 20 residues long. The germline CDR1 and CDR2 sequences are SGHTA and FQGTGA. The V end lost 7 bases, the J end lost 3 bases, and 33 bases lay between the germline ends. DNA for the CDR3: TGTGCCAGCACCCTACCTTACACCGACACACCCGTCGCCATAGACTATGGCTACACCTTC. This codes for CASTLPYTDTPVAIDYGYTF.

The V and J genes are TRBV5-1 and TRBJ1-2; the match to TRBD1 covers 11 bases. Looked up from germline, CDR1 is SGHRS and CDR2 is YFSETQ. Germline trimming cut 4 bases from V and 8 bases from J; bases unmatched to any gene: 7. The CDR3 sequence is 14 residues long. The CDR3 DNA reads TGCGCCAGCAGCGGCGGGACAGGGGGAGGCGGCTACACCTTC. This codes for CASSGGTGGGGYTF. The full variable domain, in which reference TRBV5-1 and TRBJ1-2 provide the parts outside the CDR3, is KAGVTQTPRYLIKTRGQQVTLSCSPISGHRSVSWYQQTPGQGLQFLFEYFSETQRNKGNFPGRFSGRQFSNSRSEMNVSTLELGDSALYLCASSGGTGGGGYTFGSGTRLTVV.

This clone is a singleton in its sample. This chain links TRBV28 with TRBJ1-4; TRBD1 aligns across 10 bases. V was clipped by 7 bases and J by 8 bases; unmatched bases: 10. Germline CDR1 reads MDHEN; CDR2 reads SYDVKM. CDR3 length: 15 residues. CDR3 in amino acids: CASKRQGARWEKLFF. CDR3 nucleotides: TGTGCCAGCAAAAGACAGGGGGCGCGATGGGAAAAACTGTTTTTT.

The chain combines TRBV28 with TRBJ2-7; tentative D call: TRBD1 (7 bases). Trimming stripped 7 bases from V and 5 bases from J, with 18 bases between. In germline, CDR1 is MDHEN, CDR2 SYDVKM. The CDR3 runs 14 residues. CDR3 loop: CASTRGAGLDEQYF. DNA for the CDR3: TGTGCCAGCACCAGGGGGGCAGGGCTGGACGAGCAGTACTTC.

V is TRBV10-3 and J is TRBJ2-1; 7 positions agree with TRBD1. The V segment lost 8 bases and the J segment 10 bases; nucleotides outside the gene matches: 5. This CDR3 comprises 11 residues. Germline values: CDR1 ENHRY, CDR2 SYGVKD. CDR3 amino acids: CAIGQVREQFF. CDR3 sequence (DNA): TGTGCCATCGGACAGGTGAGAGAGCAGTTCTTC.

The chain couples TRBV7-3 to TRBJ2-6, with 7 bases fitting TRBD1. The CDR3 consists of 17 residues. Germline V gene sequence: CDR1 SGHTA, CDR2 FQGTGA. Unmatched junction bases numbered 8, after V lost 5 bases and J lost 1 base. This chain's CDR3 is CASSPQNRGSGANVLTF. CDR3 DNA sequence: TGTGCCAGCAGCCCCCAAAACAGGGGATCTGGGGCCAACGTCCTGACTTTC.

The chain links TRBV6-5 to TRBJ1-5; tentative D call: TRBD1 (6 bases). V was trimmed by 5 bases and J by 2 bases, leaving 13 bases between them. CDR1 MNHEY and CDR2 SVGAGI come from the germline V gene. The CDR3 spans 15 residues. The CDR3, as DNA: TGTGCCAGCAGTCCACAGGGAAACGGCAATCAGCCCCAGCATTTT. Protein sequence: CASSPQGNGNQPQHF.

The V call is TRBV5-6, the J call TRBJ1-6; D perhaps matches TRBD1 (6 bases). The germline gives CDR1 SGHDT, CDR2 YYEEEE. Trimming left V 5 bases short and J 2 bases short, with 14 bases between. There are 16 residues in the CDR3. The CDR3 DNA reads as TGTGCCAGCAGATCCGGGACACAGACCTATAATTCACCCCTCCACTTT. It is translated as CASRSGTQTYNSPLHF.

The count of this clone is one. The chain has TRBV2 and TRBJ2-7; 8 bases are shared with TRBD2. CDR3 length equals 14 residues. CDR1 and CDR2 from the germline V gene are SNHLY and FYNNEI. Trimming at V came to 3 bases and at J to 1 base, leaving 2 bases not matched to a gene. CDR3 sequence: CASSEREVSYEQYF. CDR3 bases: TGTGCCAGCAGTGAGCGGGAGGTTTCCTACGAGCAGTACTTC.

This sequence joins TRBV7-9 and TRBJ1-6; 8 positions match TRBD1. Germline CDR1 and CDR2: SEHNR and FQNEAQ (reference sequence). The ends lost 5 bases at V and 7 bases at J; junction bases unmatched: 10. The CDR3 totals 16 residues. In DNA form, the CDR3 reads TGTGCCAGCAGCCCGCAGGGGGCAGTTGGGAATTCACCCCTCCACTTT. Translation: CASSPQGAVGNSPLHF.

The gene calls are TRBV28 and TRBJ1-6; 8 nucleotides line up with TRBD1. Trimming cost V 6 bases and J 7 bases; bases outside gene matches: 5. The germline V gene encodes CDR1 MDHEN and CDR2 SYDVKM. This CDR3 comprises 14 residues. The CDR3 sequence is CASRVTGVNSPLHF. The CDR3 region has the DNA TGTGCCAGCAGGGTGACAGGGGTGAATTCACCCCTCCACTTT.

Points on this clone: An end of the junction differs from the germline gene, which may be a read error. The rearrangement joins TRBV7-7 to TRBJ2-7; D is possibly TRBD2 (5 bases). This CDR3 has 13 amino acids. Germline lookup yields CDR1 SSHAT and CDR2 FNYEAQ (reference sequence). The CDR3 loop reads CASSLDLRREQYF. In DNA, the CDR3 is TGTGCTAGCAGCTTGGACTTACGGCGGGAGCAGTACTTC.

The chain is built from TRBV2 and TRBJ1-3, with 10 bases that match TRBD1. This CDR3 is 17 amino acids long. Unmatched junction bases numbered 4, after V lost 2 bases and J lost 0 bases. Germline CDR1 and CDR2: SNHLY and FYNNEI. CDR3 residues: CASSERTGGDSGNTIYF. CDR3 DNA sequence: TGTGCCAGCAGTGAAAGGACAGGGGGAGACTCTGGAAACACCATATATTTT.

The chain recombines TRBV19 with TRBJ2-7, with 10 bases identical to TRBD1. Germline CDR1 and CDR2: LNHDA and SQIVND (reference sequence). CDR3 length equals 16 residues. The V and J ends lost 5 bases and 6 bases, in that order; junction bases with no gene match: 13. The CDR3 is CASSLQRQGARIEQYF. The DNA for the CDR3 is TGTGCCAGTAGTCTTCAGAGACAGGGGGCTCGTATCGAGCAGTACTTC.